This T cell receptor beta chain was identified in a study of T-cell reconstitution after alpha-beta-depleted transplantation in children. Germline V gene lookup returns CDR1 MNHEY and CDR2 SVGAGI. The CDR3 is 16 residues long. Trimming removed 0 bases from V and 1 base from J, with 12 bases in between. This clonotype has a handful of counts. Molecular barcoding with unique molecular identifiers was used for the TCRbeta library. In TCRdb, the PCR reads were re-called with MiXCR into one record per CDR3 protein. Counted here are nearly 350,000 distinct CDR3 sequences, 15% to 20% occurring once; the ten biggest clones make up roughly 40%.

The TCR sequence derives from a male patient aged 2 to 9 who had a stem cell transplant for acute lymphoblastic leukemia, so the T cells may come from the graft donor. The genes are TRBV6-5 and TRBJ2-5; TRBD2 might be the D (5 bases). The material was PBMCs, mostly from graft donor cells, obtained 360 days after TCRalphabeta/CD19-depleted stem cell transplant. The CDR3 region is CASSYSQRALQETQYF. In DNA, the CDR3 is TGTGCCAGCAGTTACTCCCAGAGGGCCCTCCAAGAGACCCAGTACTTC.